This T cell receptor (beta chain) comes out of a study of T cell responses to AZD1222 COVID-19 vaccine. At the level of the study: Second-dose groups at about 4 or about 12 weeks were pooled.

Study conclusions and caveats: Donor demographics were predominantly white British with a female majority; clonal diversity may be underestimated. Compared with day 0, the breadth and depth of the Spike-specific TCR repertoire rose significantly after two doses of AZD1222. Among those given AZD1222, only six or seven were seropositive at baseline.

Remarks on this clone: Its target is unknown.

Some clones are missing from TCRdb's copy, which holds only in-frame ones; the method was immunoSEQ multiplex PCR. The sample has around 79,000 clones, roughly 88% seen once. CDR1 and CDR2 (germline): SGDLS, YYNGEE. V gave up 0 bases and J gave up 1 base, with 14 bases separating them. The CDR3 is made up of 16 amino acids. This clonotype was sampled from an adult in good health. The input for sequencing was peripheral blood, taken on day 0 of AZD1222 vaccination. This sequence joins TRBV9 and TRBJ2-7; D remains unclear. The CDR3 here is CASSVALVSPSYEQYF. CDR3 in DNA: TGTGCCAGCAGCGTAGCTCTAGTCTCGCCTTCCTACGAGCAGTACTTC.